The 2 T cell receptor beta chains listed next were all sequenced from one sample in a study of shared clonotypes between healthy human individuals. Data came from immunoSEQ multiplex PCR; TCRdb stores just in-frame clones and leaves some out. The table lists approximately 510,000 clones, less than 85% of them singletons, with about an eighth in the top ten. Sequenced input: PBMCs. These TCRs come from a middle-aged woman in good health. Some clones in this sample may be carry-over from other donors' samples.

CDR3 residues: CASSLTGGLTPYEQYF. In DNA, the CDR3 is TGTGCCAGCAGCTTAACAGGTGGCCTGACCCCCTACGAGCAGTACTTC. The chain employs TRBV7-3 and TRBJ2-7; D is unclear. The CDR3 spans 16 residues. Trimming shortened V by 0 bases and J by 2 bases, and 14 bases separated the two germline ends. Germline loops: CDR1 SGHTA, CDR2 FQGTGA.

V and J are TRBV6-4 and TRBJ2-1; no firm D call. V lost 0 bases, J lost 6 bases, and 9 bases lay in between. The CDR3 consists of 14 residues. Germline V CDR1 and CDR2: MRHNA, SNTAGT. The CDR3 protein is CASSDSASLNEQFF. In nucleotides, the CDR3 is TGTGCCAGCAGTGACTCGGCGTCTCTCAATGAGCAGTTCTTC.